The 17 T cell receptor beta chains in this list originate from one sample, sequenced in a study of T cell responses to AZD1222 COVID-19 vaccine. Some clones are missing from TCRdb's copy, which holds only in-frame ones; the method was immunoSEQ multiplex PCR. In the table there are 150,000 to 180,000 clones, about 92% of which are singletons. Material: peripheral blood, obtained on day 0 of AZD1222 vaccination. These receptors were obtained from an adult in good health.

The count of this clone is one. The genes are TRBV5-1 and TRBJ1-1; D remains unclear. V lost 0 bases and J lost 1, with 7 bases in between. The CDR3 contains 14 residues. The germline V gene has CDR1 SGHRS and CDR2 YFSETQ. The DNA of the CDR3 is TGCGCCAGCAGCTTGGAGCCGGCGAACACTGAAGCTTTCTTT. Protein product: CASSLEPANTEAFF.

A single count supports this clone. The gene calls are TRBV28 and TRBJ1-4, with TRBD1 matching 7 bases. The CDR3 has 17 amino acids. J lost 10 bases, V lost 4 bases, and 18 bases had no gene match. Germline V gene data show CDR1 as MDHEN and CDR2 as SYDVKM. The CDR3 loop is CASSSFSSTGNLGKLFF. The CDR3 DNA is TGTGCCAGCAGTTCCTTTTCCTCGACAGGGAATCTGGGAAAACTGTTTTTT.

The chain has TRBV27 and TRBJ2-1; D gene ambiguous. The CDR3 is 14 residues long. V dropped 5 bases and J dropped 7 bases, with 15 bases sitting between them. Germline V gene sequence: CDR1 MNHEY, CDR2 SMNVEV (reference sequence). The CDR3 nucleotides are TGTGCCAGCAGTCCCCGGCTGGCTGGGAATGAGCAGTTCTTC. This encodes CASSPRLAGNEQFF.

V gene TRBV11-3 combines with J gene TRBJ1-1, with unresolved D. Trimming left V 6 bases short and J 0 bases short, with 14 bases between. CDR1 and CDR2 from the germline V gene are SGHNT and YENEEA. There are 15 residues in the CDR3. The CDR3 DNA reads TGTGCCAGCAGGCGTCTTGGTGGAGTGAACACTGAAGCTTTCTTT. Protein: CASRRLGGVNTEAFF. Full variable domain (rest looked up from reference TRBV11-3 and TRBJ1-1): EAGVVQSPRYKIIEKKQPVAFWCNPISGHNTLYWYLQNLGQGPELLIRYENEEAVDDSQLPKDRFSAERLKGVDSTLKIQPAELGDSAVYLCASRRLGGVNTEAFFGQGTRLTVV.

The chain is built from TRBV6-2 or TRBV6-3 and TRBJ1-1; no clear D. This CDR3 is 12 amino acids long. V gave up 5 bases and J gave up 3 bases, with 7 bases separating them. In germline, CDR1 is MNHEY, CDR2 SVGEGT. CDR3 region: CASSPPYTEAFF. The CDR3 DNA follows: TGTGCCAGCAGTCCACCGTACACTGAAGCTTTCTTT.

The rearrangement joins TRBV28 to TRBJ1-5; the D gene is possibly TRBD1 (6 bases). Germline V gives CDR1 MDHEN, CDR2 SYDVKM. V gave up 6 bases and J gave up 2 bases, with 20 bases separating them. The CDR3 is 17 residues long. The CDR3 sequence: CASSPLGGQEGNQPQHF. DNA of the CDR3: TGTGCCAGCAGCCCCCTCGGGGGACAAGAAGGCAATCAGCCCCAGCATTTT.

The genes are TRBV10-1 and TRBJ1-1; 9 positions match TRBD1. Trimming cost V 6 bases and J 1 base; bases outside gene matches: 12. The CDR3 length is 17 residues. Germline CDR1 and CDR2: WNHNN and SYGVQD (reference sequence). The CDR3 nucleotides read TGCGCCAGCAGGGTCCGGGACAGGGCTTTCGGGAACACTGAAGCTTTCTTT. Translation gives CASRVRDRAFGNTEAFF.

The genes are TRBV5-6 and TRBJ1-1; 9 bases map to TRBD1. V lost 0 bases to trimming and J lost 8 bases; unmatched junction nucleotides: 8. CDR1 and CDR2 (germline): SGHDT, YYEEEE. CDR3 length: 15 amino acids. The CDR3 nucleotides read TGTGCCAGCAGCTTGGACAGGGGGCCGAGGTCGGAAGCTTTCTTT. It yields the protein CASSLDRGPRSEAFF.

This clone was recorded a few times. This chain uses TRBV2 with TRBJ1-1, with unresolved D. The CDR3 has 12 amino acids. The germline V gene encodes CDR1 SNHLY and CDR2 FYNNEI. Trimming removed 6 bases at V and 5 bases at J, with 10 bases between. CDR3 in DNA: TGTGCCAGCAGCCGCACTCGGACTGAAGCTTTCTTT. It yields the protein CASSRTRTEAFF.

Here the CDR3 DNA reads TGTGCCAGTACGGGGGGCAGTCTGGGCTACACCTTC. It translates to CASTGGSLGYTF. J is TRBJ1-2 and V is TRBV19; tentative D call: TRBD1 (6 bases). The CDR3 is 12 amino acids. The germline V and J ends were trimmed by 7 bases and 8 bases, with 14 bases remaining between them. CDR1 LNHDA and CDR2 SQIVND come from the germline V gene (reference sequence). The complete variable domain, with remaining parts taken from reference TRBV19 and TRBJ1-2, reads DGGITQSPKYLFRKEGQNVTLSCEQNLNHDAMYWYRQDPGQGLRLIYYSQIVNDFQKGDIAEGYSVSREKKESFPLTVTSAQKNPTAFYLCASTGGSLGYTFGSGTRLTVV.

V gene TRBV7-9 combines with J gene TRBJ2-7; maybe TRBD2 (5 bases). The CDR3 spans 16 residues. V was trimmed by 5 bases and J by 2 bases, leaving 19 bases between them. The germline gives CDR1 SEHNR, CDR2 FQNEAQ (reference sequence). CDR3 in amino acids: CASSHTEGFSPYEQYF. CDR3 DNA sequence: TGTGCCAGCAGCCATACAGAGGGTTTCTCACCCTACGAGCAGTACTTC.

The rearrangement links TRBV7-3 to TRBJ2-7; D unclear. V was pared by 1 base and J by 0 bases, with 10 bases between. CDR3 length: 15 amino acids. CDR1 SGHTA and CDR2 FQGTGA come from the germline V gene. The CDR3 here is CASSLSRATSYEQYF. CDR3 coding DNA: TGTGCCAGCAGCTTAAGCCGGGCCACCTCCTACGAGCAGTACTTC.

V gene TRBV9 combines with J gene TRBJ1-2; D perhaps matches TRBD1 (5 bases). V was trimmed by 4 bases and J by 6 bases, leaving 22 bases between them. CDR1 and CDR2 from the germline V gene are SGDLS and YYNGEE. CDR3 length: 16 residues. CDR3: CASSPPRVRDSDGYTF. The CDR3 region has the DNA TGTGCCAGCAGCCCCCCCCGGGTCAGGGACTCGGATGGCTACACCTTC.

This chain connects TRBV11-1 to TRBJ1-4, with D possibly being TRBD1 (6 bases). V lost 5 bases and J 10 bases, leaving 11 bases between the germline ends. Germline V lookup: CDR1 SGHAT, CDR2 FQDESV (reference sequence). This CDR3 comprises 12 residues. DNA of the CDR3: TGTGCCAGCAGCCCGGACAGCGGAAAACTGTTTTTT. This sequence encodes CASSPDSGKLFF.

This chain uses TRBV5-8 with TRBJ1-1, with a possible D match to TRBD1 (5 bases). The CDR3 is 15 residues long. Trimming left V 5 bases short and J 1 base short, with 15 bases between. The germline V gene encodes CDR1 SGHTS and CDR2 YDEGEE. CDR3 protein: CASSGGGKTNTEAFF. In DNA, the CDR3 is TGTGCCAGCAGTGGTGGGGGTAAAACGAACACTGAAGCTTTCTTT.

The chain joins TRBV24-1 to TRBJ2-3, with a tentative D call TRBD2 (7 bases). The germline V gene has CDR1 KGHDR and CDR2 SFDVKD. This CDR3 is built from 19 residues. Trimming took 0 bases from V and 0 from J, leaving 18 bases between them. CDR3 bases: TGTGCCACCAGTGATTTGGGGGGGGCCGGTCCGTTTAGCACAGATACGCAGTATTTT. Protein: CATSDLGGAGPFSTDTQYF.

This clone is a singleton in its sample. This chain uses TRBV7-2 with TRBJ1-1, with 8 bases matching TRBD1. Per the germline V gene, CDR1 is SGHTA and CDR2 is FQGNSA. The CDR3 is 15 residues long. Trimming removed 5 bases from V and 5 bases from J; junction bases left unmatched: 10. The CDR3 DNA sequence: TGTGCCAGCAGCCGTACCACAGGGGGGGGTACTGAAGCTTTCTTT. This sequence encodes CASSRTTGGGTEAFF.